This is a list of T cell receptor beta chains from one sample in a study of regulatory T cells in long-lasting Graves disease. One entry per CDR3 protein results from TCRdb running MiXCR on the multiplex PCR reads. Of roughly 560,000 distinct CDR3 sequences listed, about 16% are singletons. A further study also used this sample, focusing on T cells in Graves' hyperthyroidism and ophthalmopathy.

The sequences come from peripheral blood mononuclear cells (PBMCs), collected at new diagnosis, from a patient treated with antithyroid drugs. The receptor source for this set is a woman aged 35-65 years with Graves disease. CDR3s include the opening cysteine and the closing phenylalanine or tryptophan. D genes are given only for firm matches. Clone size is stated in some rows and not others, as once, few, many or a class when expanded.

TRBJ2-7 | . | TRBD1 | TRBV7-3 | TGTGCCAGCAGCGCCGGACAGGGGAAGGGTGCCTACGAGCAGTACTTC | CASSAGQGKGAYEQYF
TRBJ1-1 | many | . | TRBV18 | TGTGCCAGCTCACCACTGGGTCACGCGAACACTGAAGCTTTCTTT | CASSPLGHANTEAFF
TRBJ2-1 | many | . | TRBV20-1 | TGCAGTGCCCTTCCCGCCAGAAATTACAATGAGCAGTTCTTC | CSALPARNYNEQFF
TRBJ2-1 | . | . | TRBV28 | TGTGCCAGCATGAGAGGGGGGGCGAGCAATGAGCAGTTCTTC | CASMRGGASNEQFF
TRBJ2-2 | . | . | TRBV7-9 | TGTGCCAGCAGCCCTACCCCAATGACCCCCGGGGAGCTGTTTTTT | CASSPTPMTPGELFF
TRBJ2-5 | . | . | TRBV10-3 | TGTGCCATCAGTGAACCCACTAGGCCACAGACCCAGTACTTC | CAISEPTRPQTQYF
TRBJ1-4 | many | . | TRBV20-1 | TGCAGTTTGGGGGGTGGCACTAATGAAAAACTGTTTTTT | CSLGGGTNEKLFF
TRBJ2-2 | . | TRBD2 | TRBV10-3 | TGTGCCATCAGGGGACTAGCGGGGGTTGAGGGCACCGGGGAGCTGTTTTTT | CAIRGLAGVEGTGELFF
TRBJ1-5 | . | TRBD1 | TRBV20-1 | TGCAGTGCTGACGGGACAGGGGTCCAGCCCCAGCATTTT | CSADGTGVQPQHF
TRBJ2-5 | few | . | TRBV12-3/TRBV12-4 | TGTGCCAGCTCGGGGTCCGTCGGGGAGACCCAGTACTTC | CASSGSVGETQYF
TRBJ1-5 | . | TRBD1 | TRBV5-1 | TGCGCCAGCAGCTGGGGGCAGGGGGATCTGACCCAGCATTTT | CASSWGQGDLTQHF
TRBJ2-7 | few | . | TRBV6-2/TRBV6-3 | TGTGCCAGCAGCCCCCGGGACACGAAACTCGAGCAGTACTTC | CASSPRDTKLEQYF
TRBJ1-1 | many | TRBD1 | TRBV10-3 | TGTGCCATCAGTGGACAGGGGACTGAAGCTTTCTTT | CAISGQGTEAFF
TRBJ1-1 | many | . | TRBV7-9 | TGTGCCAGCAGCGCCCGGACAGCTGAAGCTTTCTTT | CASSARTAEAFF
TRBJ1-2 | many | . | TRBV11-2 | TGTGCCAGCAGCTCCCACCGGGCCACGAGGGTGTATGGCTACACCTTC | CASSSHRATRVYGYTF
TRBJ1-4 | few | . | TRBV25-1 | TGTGCCAGCAGTGAACAGGGCAGACCAAATGAAAAACTGTTTTTT | CASSEQGRPNEKLFF
TRBJ2-2 | many | . | TRBV20-1 | TGCAGTGCTAGCGGGGAGAACACCGGGGAGCTGTTTTTT | CSASGENTGELFF
TRBJ1-3 | . | . | TRBV15 | TGTGCCACCAGCGGCACCGGGACGTACTCTGGAAACAACATATATTTT | CATSGTGTYSGNNIYF
TRBJ2-3 | many | . | TRBV27 | TGTGCCAGCAGCTACCAACCTACTGGAGATACGCAGTATTTT | CASSYQPTGDTQYF
TRBJ2-7 | many | TRBD1 | TRBV12-3/TRBV12-4 | TGTGCCAGCAGTTTAGGTCGGACAGGGATTCACTTC | CASSLGRTGIHF
TRBJ1-6 | many | . | TRBV6-2/TRBV6-3 | TGTGCCAGCAGTTGGACAGTCGGGTTTTCACCCCTCCACTTT | CASSWTVGFSPLHF
TRBJ2-7 | few | . | TRBV2 | TGTGCCAGCGCCACGGGACTGGCGACCTACGAGCAGTACTTC | CASATGLATYEQYF
TRBJ2-2 | few | TRBD1 | TRBV7-3 | TGTGCCAGCAGCTCCGGGACAGACAATTTCGCGAACACCGGGGAGCTGTTTTTT | CASSSGTDNFANTGELFF
TRBJ2-7 | many | . | TRBV6-1 | TGTGCCAGCATAGCTCGAGGGACGGATTTCTCCTACGAGCAGTACTTC | CASIARGTDFSYEQYF
TRBJ2-6 | . | . | TRBV27 | TGTGCCAGCAGTCCGCCAGGGGCTGGGGCCAACGTCCTGACTTTC | CASSPPGAGANVLTF
TRBJ2-7 | many | . | TRBV7-9 | TGTGCCAGCAGCACGGCCTCCGAGCAGTACTTC | CASSTASEQYF
TRBJ1-6 | many | TRBD1 | TRBV7-2 | TGTGCCAGCAGCTTAGGGGCAGGGGGCTCCTATAATTCACCCCTCCACTTT | CASSLGAGGSYNSPLHF
TRBJ2-7 | . | TRBD1 | TRBV4-1 | TGCGCCAGCAGCCTAAGGGTTAGACAGGGGATATACGAGCAGTACTTC | CASSLRVRQGIYEQYF
TRBJ1-5 | many | . | TRBV12-3/TRBV12-4 | TGTGCCAGCAGTCTGACTGACTACAATCAGCCCCAGCATTTT | CASSLTDYNQPQHF
TRBJ2-5 | . | TRBD2 | TRBV7-9 | TGTGCCAGCAGCTTGGGGCGGGGGGGCCGTGGAGAGACCCAGTACTTC | CASSLGRGGRGETQYF
TRBJ2-1 | . | . | TRBV7-9 | TGTGCCAGCAGACCCGGGACCCACAATGAGCAGTTCTTC | CASRPGTHNEQFF
TRBJ1-2 | few | . | TRBV12-3/TRBV12-4 | TGTGCCAGCAGTTCGACTGGGGGGGGCGCTGGCTATGGCTACACCTTC | CASSSTGGGAGYGYTF
TRBJ2-3 | once | . | TRBV20-1 | TGCAGTGCTCCTCAGGAGGGAAGAGATACGCAGTATTTT | CSAPQEGRDTQYF
TRBJ1-1 | many | . | TRBV2 | TGTGCCAGCAGTGAAAGAGTGGGGTACACTGAAGCTTTCTTT | CASSERVGYTEAFF
TRBJ2-3 | few | . | TRBV12-3/TRBV12-4 | TGTGCCAGCAGTCAGGGTTGGGGTGACTACACAGATACGCAGTATTTT | CASSQGWGDYTDTQYF
TRBJ1-2 | many | . | TRBV6-1 | TGTGCCAGCATTCGGGCCGGAGGTTATGGCTACACCTTC | CASIRAGGYGYTF
TRBJ1-3 | many | . | TRBV7-6 | TGTGCCAGCAGCTTATCACAGTCCAACTCTGGAAACACCATATATTTT | CASSLSQSNSGNTIYF
TRBJ1-6 | . | . | TRBV27 | TGTGCCAGCAGCTTAGGGGGGGGAAGTGGGTCACCCCTCCACTTT | CASSLGGGSGSPLHF
TRBJ1-2 | many | TRBD1 | TRBV2 | TGTGCCAGCAGGGACGACAGGGGGCGGGGCTATGGCTACACCTTC | CASRDDRGRGYGYTF
TRBJ2-1 | many | . | TRBV7-9 | TGTGCCAGCAGCTTAGCCCAGACAGCGTCCTACAATGAGCAGTTCTTC | CASSLAQTASYNEQFF
TRBJ1-5 | many | TRBD1 | TRBV28 | TGTGCCAGCAGTTCAACCCAGGGGGCCTTCAATCAGCCCCAGCATTTT | CASSSTQGAFNQPQHF
TRBJ1-2 | many | . | TRBV6-5 | TGTGCCAGCAGTTACTCGATTGATCAGGGGACCGTAACAACCTATGGCTACACCTTC | CASSYSIDQGTVTTYGYTF
TRBJ1-1 | few | . | TRBV7-9 | TGTGCCAGCAGCCCCGAGGACAGAGCCCAGGCTTTCTTT | CASSPEDRAQAFF
TRBJ2-1 | few | . | TRBV5-1 | TGCGCCAGCAGCCACCGACAGGAGAGCTCCTACAATGAGCAGTTCTTC | CASSHRQESSYNEQFF
TRBJ2-3 | many | TRBD1 | TRBV6-1 | TGTGCCAGCAGTGAAGGCATCCGGGACAGGGGCGCGGATACGCAGTATTTT | CASSEGIRDRGADTQYF
TRBJ2-1 | many | TRBD2 | TRBV7-2 | TGTGCCAGCAGCGACGATATAGCGGGGGTGGGTGAGCAGTTCTTC | CASSDDIAGVGEQFF
TRBJ2-7 | many | . | TRBV2 | TGTGCCAGCAGTGAAGGCCCCCTACAGAACCACGAGCAGTACTTC | CASSEGPLQNHEQYF